The 17 T cell receptor beta chains in this list originate from one sample, sequenced in a study of Tregs in tolerant kidney transplant recipients. Clones were sequenced by immunoSEQ multiplex PCR, and TCRdb holds only the in-frame ones, with some missing. This sample has 60,000 to 75,000 clones, with approximately 85% found just once. Sequences were derived from Tregs from blood, sampled before the transplant. These receptors all stem from a human donor who received a combined kidney and bone marrow transplant.

The chain links TRBV9 to TRBJ1-2; TRBD1 matches 7 bases. The CDR3 consists of 15 residues. Germline CDR1 reads SGDLS; CDR2 reads YYNGEE. The V and J ends lost 4 bases and 3 bases, in that order; junction bases with no gene match: 9. This CDR3 reads CASSPFGRGDYGYTF. CDR3 DNA sequence: TGTGCCAGCAGCCCCTTCGGCAGGGGGGACTATGGCTACACCTTC.

V and J are TRBV7-8 and TRBJ2-5; tentatively, D is TRBD1 or TRBD2 (5 bases each). Between the trimmed V and J ends, which lost 5 bases and 5 bases, there was a span of 15 bases. The CDR3 has 14 residues. The germline CDR1 and CDR2 sequences are SGHVS and FQNEAQ. The CDR3, as DNA: TGTGCCAGCAGCCCGGGGACCAGCCGGGAGACCCAGTACTTC. This sequence encodes CASSPGTSRETQYF.

This clone was observed a single time. The chain recombines TRBV29-1 with TRBJ2-7, with TRBD2 matching over 7 bases. CDR1 SQVTM and CDR2 ANQGSEA come from the germline V gene. The CDR3 loop spans 14 amino acids. Unmatched junction bases numbered 8, after V lost 0 bases and J lost 6 bases. In DNA, the CDR3 is TGCAGCGTTGAAGACCCGAGGGAGGGCTCCGAGCAGTACTTC. Its translation is CSVEDPREGSEQYF.

The chain uses TRBV7-2 and TRBJ2-3; tentative D call: TRBD2 (6 bases). CDR3 length: 18 residues. The germline V and J ends were trimmed by 4 bases and 2 bases, with 22 bases remaining between them. Germline lookup yields CDR1 SGHTA and CDR2 FQGNSA. The DNA of the CDR3 is TGTGCCAGCAGCTCACCGGGACTCAACCGAGGAATCACAGATACGCAGTATTTT. It translates to CASSSPGLNRGITDTQYF.

The V call is TRBV9, the J call TRBJ1-1, with a possible D match to TRBD1 (5 bases). CDR1 and CDR2 (germline): SGDLS, YYNGEE. The CDR3 has 14 amino acids. V lost 0 bases and J 2 bases, leaving 8 bases between the germline ends. For the CDR3, the DNA is TGTGCCAGCAGCGTAGGCAGGGCCAACACTGAAGCTTTCTTT. Translating gives CASSVGRANTEAFF.

The chain uses TRBV5-1 and TRBJ2-1; TRBD2 is a possible D gene (7 bases). The length of the CDR3 is 16 residues. Germline values: CDR1 SGHRS, CDR2 YFSETQ. V lost 4 bases, J lost 4 bases, and 18 bases lay in between. CDR3 nucleotide sequence: TGCGCCAGCAGCCCCAACGAGGGGAGGGGGTACAATGAGCAGTTCTTC. This sequence encodes CASSPNEGRGYNEQFF.

This clone occurred once. The gene calls are TRBV29-1 and TRBJ2-5; a weak D match, TRBD1 (6 bases). This CDR3 has 12 amino acids. Trimming pared 8 bases from V and 1 base from J, leaving 11 bases between. CDR1 is SQVTM and CDR2 is ANQGSEA in the germline V gene. CDR3 DNA sequence: TGCAGCTGTGAAGGGGGCCAAGAGACCCAGTACTTC. This codes for CSCEGGQETQYF.

This rearrangement joins TRBV10-3 to TRBJ2-1; 7 bases match TRBD2. Germline CDR1 reads ENHRY; CDR2 reads SYGVKD. Trimming removed 3 bases from V and 12 bases from J; junction bases left unmatched: 11. This CDR3 comprises 14 residues. CDR3 DNA sequence: TGTGCCATCAGTGATAGCGGGTCACTAGTCGGGCAGTTCTTC. Translated: CAISDSGSLVGQFF.

This clone was seen a handful of times. The V call is TRBV2, the J call TRBJ2-7, with D maybe TRBD1 (7 bases). The ends were cut back, 6 bases at V and 3 bases at J, with 12 bases in the middle. This CDR3 is built from 13 residues. The germline CDR1 and CDR2 sequences are SNHLY and FYNNEI. DNA for the CDR3: TGTGCCAGCAGAAGACAGGGAGGCTACGAGCAGTACTTC. It specifies CASRRQGGYEQYF.

The chain uses TRBV30 and TRBJ1-5, with TRBD1 matching over 10 bases. The CDR3 is made up of 14 amino acids. The V gene's germline CDR1 is GTSNPN and CDR2 SVGIG (reference sequence). The ends lost 3 bases at V and 6 bases at J; junction bases unmatched: 5. This CDR3 reads CAWSNDRGPQPQHF. CDR3 sequence (DNA): TGTGCCTGGAGCAATGACAGGGGGCCTCAGCCCCAGCATTTT.

The rearrangement uses TRBV6-5 and TRBJ2-1, with D uncertain. The V gene's germline CDR1 is MNHEY and CDR2 SVGAGI. The CDR3 is 14 residues long. Trimming shortened V by 5 bases and J by 3 bases, and 11 bases separated the two germline ends. The CDR3 sequence: CASSRSHIYNEQFF. The CDR3 DNA sequence: TGTGCCAGCAGTCGGAGCCACATCTACAATGAGCAGTTCTTC.

This clone was seen only once. The rearrangement uses TRBV5-1 and TRBJ2-7, with 8 bases that match TRBD2. Germline loops: CDR1 SGHRS, CDR2 YFSETQ. This CDR3 has 14 amino acids. V trimming: 3 bases; J trimming: 5 bases; junction bases outside the gene matches: 7. CDR3 coding DNA: TGCGCCAGCAGCTGGGGACTAGAAGGGAACGAGCAGTACTTC. This encodes CASSWGLEGNEQYF.

The J gene is TRBJ2-1, the V gene TRBV28; D is undetermined. Germline-derived CDR1 and CDR2 are MDHEN and SYDVKM. The V end was cut by 4 bases, the J end by 4 bases, with 17 bases between. The CDR3 consists of 16 residues. DNA of the CDR3: TGTGCCAGCAGTTCCTTGGGCCTAACACTATACAATGAGCAGTTCTTC. This encodes CASSSLGLTLYNEQFF. The variable domain in full, with the rest retrieved from reference TRBV28 and TRBJ2-1, is DVKVTQSSRYLVKRTGEKVFLECVQDMDHENMFWYRQDPGLGLRLIYFSYDVKMKEKGDIPEGYSVSREKKERFSLILESASTNQTSMYLCASSSLGLTLYNEQFFGPGTRLTVL.

This clone was counted a single time. The chain carries TRBV2 and TRBJ2-3; D gene ambiguous. Germline V gene sequence: CDR1 SNHLY, CDR2 FYNNEI. The CDR3 contains 11 residues. V was cut by 7 bases and J by 15 bases, with 17 bases left in between. This CDR3 is CASTPLGAPYF. CDR3 nucleotide sequence: TGTGCCAGCACCCCGCTCGGCGCCCCATATTTT.

In DNA form, the CDR3 reads TGTGCCAGCAGCTTAGCGGTCGGGGGCTCGGGTGAAGCTTTCTTT. This sequence encodes CASSLAVGGSGEAFF. The chain couples TRBV11-2 to TRBJ1-1, with D possibly matching TRBD1 (6 bases). Looked up from germline, CDR1 is SGHAT and CDR2 is FQNNGV. Trimming stripped 1 base from V and 7 bases from J, with 16 bases between. The CDR3 extends over 15 amino acids. Complete variable domain (other parts from reference TRBV11-2 and TRBJ1-1): EAGVAQSPRYKIIEKRQSVAFWCNPISGHATLYWYQQILGQGPKLLIQFQNNGVVDDSQLPKDRFSAERLKGVDSTLKIQPAKLEDSAVYLCASSLAVGGSGEAFFGQGTRLTVV.

The chain has TRBV19 and TRBJ2-5, with TRBD2 matching 8 bases. The end of the DNA aligns better with TRBJ2-7, so the J call may be wrong. The CDR3 contains 15 residues. The germline CDR1 and CDR2 sequences are LNHDA and SQIVND (reference sequence). The CDR3 nucleotides are TGTGCCAGTAGTATAGGGGCTAGCGGGTTCAACGAGCAGTACTTC. This encodes CASSIGASGFNEQYF.

The chain links TRBV29-1 to TRBJ2-7; 10 bases line up with TRBD2. CDR1 SQVTM and CDR2 ANQGSEA come from the germline V gene. V gave up 5 bases and J gave up 1 base; unmatched junction bases: 5. The CDR3 loop spans 14 amino acids. The CDR3 protein is CSVLGTSASYEQYF. Written as DNA, the CDR3 is TGCAGCGTTCTTGGGACTAGCGCTTCCTACGAGCAGTACTTC.